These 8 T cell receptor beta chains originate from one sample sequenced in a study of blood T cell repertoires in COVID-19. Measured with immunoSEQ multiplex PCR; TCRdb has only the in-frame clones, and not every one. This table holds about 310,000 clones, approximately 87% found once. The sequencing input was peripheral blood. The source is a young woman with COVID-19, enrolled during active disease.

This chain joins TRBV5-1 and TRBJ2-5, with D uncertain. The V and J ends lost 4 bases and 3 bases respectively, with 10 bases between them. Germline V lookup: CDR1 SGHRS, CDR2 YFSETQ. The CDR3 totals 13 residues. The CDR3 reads CASSPRNEETQYF. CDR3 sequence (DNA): TGCGCCAGCAGCCCTAGGAACGAAGAGACCCAGTACTTC.

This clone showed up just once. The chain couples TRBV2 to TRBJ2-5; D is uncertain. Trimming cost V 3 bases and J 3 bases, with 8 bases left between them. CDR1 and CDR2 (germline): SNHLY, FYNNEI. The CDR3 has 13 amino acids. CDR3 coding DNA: TGTGCCAGCAGTGACTTCCCTGAAGAGACCCAGTACTTC. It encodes CASSDFPEETQYF. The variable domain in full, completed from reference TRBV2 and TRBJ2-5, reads EPEVTQTPSHQVTQMGQEVILRCVPISNHLYFYWYRQILGQKVEFLVSFYNNEISEKSEIFDDQFSVERPDGSNFTLKIRSTKLEDSAMYFCASSDFPEETQYFGPGTRLLVL.

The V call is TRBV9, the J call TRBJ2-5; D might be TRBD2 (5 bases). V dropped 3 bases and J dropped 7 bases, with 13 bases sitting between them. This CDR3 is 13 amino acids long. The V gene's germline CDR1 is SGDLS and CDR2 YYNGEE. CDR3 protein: CASSERNLGTQYF. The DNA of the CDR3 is TGTGCCAGCAGCGAGCGGAACTTAGGGACCCAGTACTTC.

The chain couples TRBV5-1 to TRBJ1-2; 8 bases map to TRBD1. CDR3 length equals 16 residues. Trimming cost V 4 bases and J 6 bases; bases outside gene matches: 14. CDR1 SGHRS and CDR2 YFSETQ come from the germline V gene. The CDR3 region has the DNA TGCGCCAGCAGCGTGGGCGGACAGGGAAGCTTGGATGGCTACACCTTC. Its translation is CASSVGGQGSLDGYTF.

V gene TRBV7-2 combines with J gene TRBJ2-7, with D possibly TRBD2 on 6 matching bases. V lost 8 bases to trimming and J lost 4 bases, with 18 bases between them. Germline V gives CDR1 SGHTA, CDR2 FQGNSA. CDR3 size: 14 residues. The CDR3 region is CASESGGSEYEQYF. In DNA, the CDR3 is TGTGCCAGCGAATCCGGAGGGTCGGAGTACGAGCAGTACTTC.

For the CDR3, the DNA is TGTGCCAGCAGTGAAGGGGCCCTGGTGAAAGCTTTCTTT. Its translation: CASSEGALVKAFF. The chain uses TRBV2 and TRBJ1-1, with D unclear. The CDR3 runs 13 residues. Trimming pared 1 base from V and 9 bases from J, leaving 12 bases between. CDR1 is SNHLY and CDR2 is FYNNEI in the germline V gene.

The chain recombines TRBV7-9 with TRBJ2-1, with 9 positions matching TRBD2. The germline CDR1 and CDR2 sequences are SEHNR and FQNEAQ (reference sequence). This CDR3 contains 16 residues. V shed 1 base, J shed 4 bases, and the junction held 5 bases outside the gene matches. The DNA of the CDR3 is TGTGCCAGCAGCTTAGTAGGTAGCGGGAGATACAATGAGCAGTTCTTC. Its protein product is CASSLVGSGRYNEQFF. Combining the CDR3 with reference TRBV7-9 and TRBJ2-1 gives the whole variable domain DTGVSQNPRHKITKRGQNVTFRCDPISEHNRLYWYRQTLGQGPEFLTYFQNEAQLEKSRLLSDRFSAERPKGSFSTLEIQRTEQGDSAMYLCASSLVGSGRYNEQFFGPGTRLTVL.

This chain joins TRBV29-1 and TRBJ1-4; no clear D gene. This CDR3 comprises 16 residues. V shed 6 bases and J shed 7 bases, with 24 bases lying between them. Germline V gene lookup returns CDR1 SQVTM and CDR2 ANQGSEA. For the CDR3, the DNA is TGCAGCGTCTCCGGTCAGGCGGCCGGGGATCCTGAAAAACTGTTTTTT. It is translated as CSVSGQAAGDPEKLFF.